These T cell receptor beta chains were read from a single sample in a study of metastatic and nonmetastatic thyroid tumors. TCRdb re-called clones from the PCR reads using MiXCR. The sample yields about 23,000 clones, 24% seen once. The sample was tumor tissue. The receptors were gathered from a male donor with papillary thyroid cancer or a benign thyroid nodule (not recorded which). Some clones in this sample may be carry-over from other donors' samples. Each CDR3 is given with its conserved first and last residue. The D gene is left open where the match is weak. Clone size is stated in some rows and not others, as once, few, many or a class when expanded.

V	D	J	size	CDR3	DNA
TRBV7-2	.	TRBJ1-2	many	CASITLPWDGYTF	TGTGCCAGCATCACCCTCCCATGGGATGGCTACACCTTC
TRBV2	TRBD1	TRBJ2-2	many	CASSGGQGALTGELFF	TGTGCCAGCAGTGGTGGACAGGGGGCGCTTACCGGGGAGCTGTTTTTT
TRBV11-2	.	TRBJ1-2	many	CASSPRAPLGYTF	TGTGCCAGCAGCCCCCGGGCCCCCTTGGGCTACACCTTC
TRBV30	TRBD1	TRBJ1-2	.	CARGQGETFYGYTF	TGTGCCCGCGGACAGGGGGAGACCTTCTATGGCTACACCTTC
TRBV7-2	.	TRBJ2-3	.	CASSTTAARQYF	TGTGCCAGCAGCACCACCGCGGCACGACAGTATTTT
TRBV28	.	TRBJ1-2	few	CASKQGGYGYTF	TGTGCCAGCAAACAGGGTGGCTATGGCTACACCTTC
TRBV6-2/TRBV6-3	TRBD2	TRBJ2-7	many	CASSYGTSTYEQYF	TGTGCCAGCAGTTACGGGACTAGCACGTACGAGCAGTACTTC
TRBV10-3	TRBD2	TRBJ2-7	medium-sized	CAISDIVTSGAYEQYF	TGTGCCATCAGTGACATTGTTACTAGCGGGGCCTACGAGCAGTACTTC
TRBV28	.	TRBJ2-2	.	CDSSFVGPAYTGELFF	TGTGACAGCAGTTTTGTGGGGCCCGCTTACACCGGGGAGCTGTTTTTT
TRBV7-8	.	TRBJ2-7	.	CASSLAEGTGDYEQYF	TGTGCCAGCAGCTTAGCCGAAGGGACTGGGGACTACGAGCAGTACTTC
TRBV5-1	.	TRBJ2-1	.	CASSLEGVPYNEQFF	TGCGCCAGCAGCTTGGAAGGGGTTCCCTACAATGAGCAGTTCTTC
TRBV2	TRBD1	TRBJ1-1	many	CASTLSPGQGTEAFF	TGTGCCAGCACCCTATCGCCGGGACAGGGGACTGAAGCTTTCTTT
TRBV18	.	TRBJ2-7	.	CASSPPDTPYEQYF	TGTGCCAGCTCACCACCGGACACACCGTACGAGCAGTACTTC
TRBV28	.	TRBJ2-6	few	CASTPLAGGPGGDNVLTF	TGTGCCAGCACCCCCCTAGCAGGAGGGCCAGGTGGGGACAACGTCCTGACTTTC
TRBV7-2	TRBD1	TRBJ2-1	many	CASSPRRWTGIYNEQFF	TGTGCCAGCAGCCCACGGAGGTGGACAGGTATTTACAATGAGCAGTTCTTC
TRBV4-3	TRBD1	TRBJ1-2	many	CASSQEQGIGGYTF	TGCGCCAGCAGCCAAGAACAGGGGATCGGGGGCTACACCTTC
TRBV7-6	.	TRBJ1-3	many	CASSLPLGNTIYF	TGTGCCAGCAGCTTACCCCTCGGAAACACCATATATTTT
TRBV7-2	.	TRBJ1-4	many	CASSSTLSWGLFF	TGTGCCAGCAGCTCGACCTTGTCGTGGGGACTGTTTTTT
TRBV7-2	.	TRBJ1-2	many	CASSPSQGGYGYTF	TGTGCCAGCAGCCCATCACAGGGAGGCTATGGCTACACCTTC
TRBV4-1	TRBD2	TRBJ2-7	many	CASSQGTSLGEQYF	TGCGCCAGCAGCCAAGGGACTAGCTTAGGCGAGCAGTACTTC
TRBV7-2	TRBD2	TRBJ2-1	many	CASSILAGEIGGEQFF	TGTGCCAGCAGCATCCTAGCGGGAGAGATCGGCGGTGAGCAGTTCTTC
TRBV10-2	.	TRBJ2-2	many	CASTRGVNTGELFF	TGCGCCAGCACGAGGGGAGTTAACACCGGGGAGCTGTTTTTT
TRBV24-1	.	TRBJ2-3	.	CATNSCIDTQYF	TGTGCCACCAACAGCTGCATAGATACGCAGTATTTT
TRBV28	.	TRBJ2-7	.	CASTPGGTSWLLSYEQYF	TGTGCCAGCACCCCTGGAGGTACTAGCTGGTTGCTTTCCTACGAGCAGTACTTC
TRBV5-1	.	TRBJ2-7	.	CASRDGYYEQYF	TGCGCCAGCAGGGACGGCTACTACGAGCAGTACTTC
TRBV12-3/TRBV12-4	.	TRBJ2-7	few	CASRRGQCQVVYF	TGTGCCAGCAGACGTGGACAGTGTCAAGTTGTGTACTTC
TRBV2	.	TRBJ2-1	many	CASSGSAYNEQFF	TGTGCCAGCAGTGGGTCCGCCTACAATGAGCAGTTCTTC
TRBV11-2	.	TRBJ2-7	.	CASSHGSYEQYF	TGTGCCAGCAGCCACGGGTCCTACGAGCAGTACTTC
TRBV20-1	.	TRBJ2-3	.	CSGGQELDTQYF	TGCAGTGGAGGGCAGGAACTAGATACGCAGTATTTT
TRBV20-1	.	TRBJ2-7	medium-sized	CSGATPSYEQYF	TGCAGTGGTGCTACCCCATCCTACGAGCAGTACTTC
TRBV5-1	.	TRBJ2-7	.	CASSLKGTGDYEQYF	TGCGCCAGCAGCTTGAAGGGGACTGGAGACTACGAGCAGTACTTC
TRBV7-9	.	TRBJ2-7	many	CASSLAIGDGYEQYF	TGTGCCAGCAGCTTGGCCATAGGGGATGGATACGAGCAGTACTTC
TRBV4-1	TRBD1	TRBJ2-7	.	CASSQLRTGRDEQYF	TGCGCCAGCAGCCAGTTAAGGACAGGAAGGGACGAGCAGTACTTC
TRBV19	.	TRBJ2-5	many	CASSIGPSQGETQYF	TGTGCCAGTAGTATAGGCCCTAGCCAGGGTGAGACCCAGTACTTC
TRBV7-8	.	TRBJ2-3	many	CASSPMTSTDTQYF	TGTGCCAGCAGCCCTATGACTAGCACAGATACGCAGTATTTT
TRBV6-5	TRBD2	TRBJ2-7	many	CASSYRLAGYEQYF	TGTGCCAGCAGTTACAGACTAGCGGGTTACGAGCAGTACTTC
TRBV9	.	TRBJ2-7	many	CASSPWTHGAYEQYF	TGTGCCAGCAGCCCATGGACACACGGCGCCTACGAGCAGTACTTC
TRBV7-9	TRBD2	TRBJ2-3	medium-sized	CASSLTSGETDTQYF	TGTGCCAGCAGCTTGACTAGCGGAGAGACAGATACGCAGTATTTT
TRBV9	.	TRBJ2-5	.	CASSSCSDPRENQYF	TGTGCCAGCAGCTCTTGCAGTGATCCCCGGGAGAACCAGTACTTC
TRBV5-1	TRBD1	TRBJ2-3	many	CASSRQGGTDTQYF	TGCGCCAGCAGCAGACAGGGGGGGACAGATACGCAGTATTTT
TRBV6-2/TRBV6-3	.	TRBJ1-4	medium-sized	CASSVDSIATNEKLFF	TGTGCCAGCAGTGTCGACTCGATTGCAACTAATGAAAAACTGTTTTTT
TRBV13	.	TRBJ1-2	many	CASSPTGGIGEGYTF	TGTGCCAGCAGCCCAACCGGGGGTATCGGAGAGGGCTACACCTTC
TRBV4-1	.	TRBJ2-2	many	CASSQGWGTGELFF	TGCGCCAGCAGCCAAGGATGGGGCACCGGGGAGCTGTTTTTT
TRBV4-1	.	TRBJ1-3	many	CASRPSSGNTIYF	TGCGCCAGCAGGCCGAGCTCGGGAAACACCATATATTTT
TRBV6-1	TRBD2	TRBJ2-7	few	CASSKTSGSNYEQYF	TGTGCCAGCAGCAAGACTAGCGGCTCGAACTACGAGCAGTACTTC
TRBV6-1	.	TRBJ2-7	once	CASSELGLSGFYEQYF	TGTGCCAGCAGTGAACTCGGACTATCGGGGTTTTACGAGCAGTACTTC
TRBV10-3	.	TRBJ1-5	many	CAISPSNQPQHF	TGTGCCATCAGCCCGTCGAATCAGCCCCAGCATTTT
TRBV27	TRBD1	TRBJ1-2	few	CASSPRDRGTYGYTF	TGTGCCAGCAGCCCCCGGGACAGGGGGACCTATGGCTACACCTTC